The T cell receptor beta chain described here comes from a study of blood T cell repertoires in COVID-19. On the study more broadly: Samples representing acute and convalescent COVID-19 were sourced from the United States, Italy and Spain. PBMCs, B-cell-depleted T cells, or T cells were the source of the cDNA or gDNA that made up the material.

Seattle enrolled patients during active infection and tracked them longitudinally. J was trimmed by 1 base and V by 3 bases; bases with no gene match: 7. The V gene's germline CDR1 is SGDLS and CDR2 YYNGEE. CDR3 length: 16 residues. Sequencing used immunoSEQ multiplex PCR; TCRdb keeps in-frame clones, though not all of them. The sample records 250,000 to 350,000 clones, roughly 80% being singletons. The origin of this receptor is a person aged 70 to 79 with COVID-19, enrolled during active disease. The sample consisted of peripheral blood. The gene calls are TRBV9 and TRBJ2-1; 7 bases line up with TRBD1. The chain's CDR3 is CASSELQGSSYNEQFF. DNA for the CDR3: TGTGCCAGCAGCGAATTACAGGGGTCTTCCTACAATGAGCAGTTCTTC.